The 31 T cell receptor beta chains below all came from one sample that was sequenced in a study of chemoradiotherapy in HPV16-positive cancers. Here immunoSEQ multiplex PCR was the method, and the copy in TCRdb shows in-frame clones only, minus some. The sample holds about 31,000 clones, about 80% seen once. This specimen was blood, taken from a patient who underwent chemoradiotherapy. The receptors were gathered from a human donor with HPV-associated anogenital cancer.

This chain uses TRBV19 with TRBJ2-2, with no clear D. V gave up 3 bases and J gave up 4 bases, with 15 bases separating them. CDR3 length equals 16 residues. Germline V gene lookup returns CDR1 LNHDA and CDR2 SQIVND (reference sequence). The CDR3 here is CASSITLGSGTGELFF. The CDR3 DNA follows: TGTGCCAGTAGTATCACTCTCGGGTCTGGCACCGGGGAGCTGTTTTTT. Looking up the rest from reference TRBV19 and TRBJ2-2 gives the full variable domain: DGGITQSPKYLFRKEGQNVTLSCEQNLNHDAMYWYRQDPGQGLRLIYYSQIVNDFQKGDIAEGYSVSREKKESFPLTVTSAQKNPTAFYLCASSITLGSGTGELFFGEGSRLTVL.

V and J are TRBV18 and TRBJ2-7, with TRBD1 as a possible D gene (6 bases). The CDR3 contains 14 residues. The germline CDR1 and CDR2 sequences are KGHSH and LQKENI. Trimming removed 2 bases at V and 4 bases at J, with 12 bases between. For the CDR3, the DNA is TGTGCCAGCTCACCAGAGTCAGGGGTGTACGAGCAGTACTTC. Protein sequence: CASSPESGVYEQYF.

This chain joins TRBV7-9 and TRBJ1-1, with D maybe TRBD1 (6 bases). This CDR3 spans 15 amino acids. The germline gives CDR1 SEHNR, CDR2 FQNEAQ (reference sequence). Trimming took 3 bases from V and 2 from J, leaving 13 bases between them. CDR3 bases: TGTGCCAGCAGCTTCCAGGGGTTTGACAACACTGAAGCTTTCTTT. Protein sequence: CASSFQGFDNTEAFF.

This chain connects TRBV6-4 to TRBJ1-6; D perhaps matches TRBD1 (5 bases). V lost 4 bases and J lost 7, with 11 bases in between. The CDR3 is 14 amino acids. Germline assignment: CDR1 MRHNA and CDR2 SNTAGT. Written as DNA, the CDR3 is TGTGCCAGCAGTGCCAGGGTGTACAATTCACCCCTCCACTTT. Protein: CASSARVYNSPLHF.

The chain employs TRBV2 and TRBJ1-5; tentatively, D is TRBD1 (5 bases). The germline V gene has CDR1 SNHLY and CDR2 FYNNEI. The CDR3 has 15 residues. Deletions cut 5 bases from V and 0 bases from J, with 11 bases between. CDR3 sequence reads: CASSRGRVSNQPQHF. CDR3 DNA: TGTGCCAGCAGTCGGGGACGGGTTAGCAATCAGCCCCAGCATTTT.

The chain is built from TRBV12-5 and TRBJ2-1; TRBD1 matches 8 bases. The CDR3 is 14 amino acids. The germline V gene encodes CDR1 LGHNT and CDR2 FRNRAP. The V gene end was trimmed by 6 bases and the J gene end by 5 bases; junction bases not matched to a gene: 6. The CDR3 here is CASGPETGDNEQFF. CDR3 sequence (DNA): TGTGCTAGTGGCCCAGAGACAGGGGACAATGAGCAGTTCTTC.

V usage is TRBV19 and J usage is TRBJ1-6, with 8 bases that match TRBD1. CDR1 and CDR2 from the germline V gene are LNHDA and SQIVND (reference sequence). The CDR3 has 15 residues. V shed 0 bases and J 14 bases; nucleotides not matched to a gene: 9. The CDR3 here is CASSIDRDRMFTLHF. CDR3 in DNA: TGTGCCAGTAGTATAGACCGGGACAGGATGTTTACCCTCCACTTT.

The genes are TRBV18 and TRBJ2-5, with D hard to call. V was shortened by 3 bases and J by 2 bases, with 22 bases between the two germline ends. From germline, CDR1 is KGHSH and CDR2 LQKENI. This CDR3 spans 18 amino acids. The CDR3 is CASSPMLSNRPTQETQYF. The CDR3 coding sequence is TGTGCCAGCTCACCGATGCTGTCAAACCGACCTACTCAAGAGACCCAGTACTTC.

The chain combines TRBV30 with TRBJ1-3; no clear D. CDR3 length equals 13 residues. The germline V gene encodes CDR1 GTSNPN and CDR2 SVGIG (reference sequence). Trimming shortened V by 8 bases and J by 0 bases, and 11 bases separated the two germline ends. CDR3 DNA: TGTGCCCACCCTGCCCCCTCTGGAAACACCATATATTTT. Its protein product is CAHPAPSGNTIYF.

The genes are TRBV7-6 and TRBJ2-5, with 8 bases that match TRBD1. Germline V gene sequence: CDR1 SGHVS, CDR2 FNYEAQ. V shed 1 base and J 7 bases; nucleotides not matched to a gene: 5. The CDR3 covers 14 residues. The CDR3 nucleotides read TGTGCCAGCAGCTTAGGGACAGGGCTGGTGACCCAGTACTTC. It specifies CASSLGTGLVTQYF.

This rearrangement joins TRBV10-3 to TRBJ1-6; 9 bases fit TRBD1. The CDR3 runs 16 residues. Germline assignment: CDR1 ENHRY and CDR2 SYGVKD. With V trimmed by 4 bases and J by 7 bases, 8 bases remained unmatched. Here the CDR3 DNA reads TGTGCCATCAGTGGACGACAGGGGGGAGCAAATTCACCCCTCCACTTT. It is translated as CAISGRQGGANSPLHF.

The chain combines TRBV19 with TRBJ1-1, with no clear D. The CDR3 has 15 residues. V was trimmed by 5 bases and J by 3 bases, leaving 16 bases between them. Germline CDR1 and CDR2: LNHDA and SQIVND (reference sequence). The CDR3 is CASSQEGRSYTEAFF. CDR3 nucleotides: TGTGCCAGTAGTCAGGAGGGTCGTTCATACACTGAAGCTTTCTTT.

The chain recombines TRBV7-3 with TRBJ2-7; D might be TRBD1 or TRBD2, each matching 7 bases. The V gene lost 5 bases and the J gene lost 5 bases, with 16 bases spanning the gap. Germline V gene lookup returns CDR1 SGHTA and CDR2 FQGTGA. This CDR3 contains 14 residues. CDR3 nucleotides: TGTGCCAGCAGCCGACCAGGGGGGGTGCACGAGCAGTACGTC. Translating it yields CASSRPGGVHEQYV.

The V call is TRBV6-5, the J call TRBJ2-5; 7 bases are a match to TRBD1. The length of the CDR3 is 14 residues. V lost 6 bases to trimming and J lost 0 bases; unmatched junction nucleotides: 4. Germline V gives CDR1 MNHEY, CDR2 SVGAGI. The CDR3 spells CASSSGQNQETQYF. Written as DNA, the CDR3 is TGTGCCAGCAGCTCGGGACAGAACCAAGAGACCCAGTACTTC.

This chain joins TRBV29-1 and TRBJ2-2, with TRBD1 as a possible D gene (6 bases). The CDR3 has 14 amino acids. V dropped 5 bases and J dropped 7 bases, with 17 bases sitting between them. From germline, CDR1 is SQVTM and CDR2 ANQGSEA. The CDR3 protein is CSVIDQGFGGELFF. CDR3 bases: TGCAGCGTTATCGACCAGGGGTTCGGCGGGGAGCTGTTTTTT.

The chain carries TRBV15 and TRBJ1-4; 7 positions agree with TRBD1. This CDR3 is built from 14 residues. V shed 7 bases and J 7 bases; nucleotides not matched to a gene: 9. The germline gives CDR1 LNHNV, CDR2 YYDKDF (reference sequence). CDR3 region: CATNTAGTAEKLFF. DNA of the CDR3: TGTGCCACCAACACAGCGGGGACAGCTGAAAAACTGTTTTTT. The full variable domain, with the rest looked up from reference TRBV15 and TRBJ1-4, is DAMVIQNPRYQVTQFGKPVTLSCSQTLNHNVMYWYQQKSSQAPKLLFHYYDKDFNNEADTPDNFQSRRPNTSFCFLDIRSPGLGDTAMYLCATNTAGTAEKLFFGSGTQLSVL.

In the case of this clone: An end of the junction differs from the germline gene, which may be a read error. V is TRBV7-2 and J is TRBJ2-5; weak D call: TRBD1 (5 bases). In germline, CDR1 is SGHTA, CDR2 FQGNSA. The CDR3 spans 15 residues. CDR3 in amino acids: CASSLDGREGETQYF. The DNA for the CDR3 is TGTGCCAGCAGTTTAGACGGCAGGGAAGGAGAGACCCAGTACTTC.

V and J are TRBV5-1 and TRBJ1-1; possibly TRBD1 for D (6 bases). V was shortened by 0 bases and J by 1 base, with 7 bases between the two germline ends. The CDR3 has 14 amino acids. Germline CDR1 reads SGHRS; CDR2 reads YFSETQ. The CDR3 loop reads CASSLDRANTEAFF. The CDR3 DNA reads as TGCGCCAGCAGCTTGGACAGGGCGAACACTGAAGCTTTCTTT. The variable domain in full, completed from reference TRBV5-1 and TRBJ1-1, reads KAGVTQTPRYLIKTRGQQVTLSCSPISGHRSVSWYQQTPGQGLQFLFEYFSETQRNKGNFPGRFSGRQFSNSRSEMNVSTLELGDSALYLCASSLDRANTEAFFGQGTRLTVV.

The rearrangement links TRBV7-2 to TRBJ1-4; 9 bases map to TRBD1. The germline V gene encodes CDR1 SGHTA and CDR2 FQGNSA. The CDR3 sequence is 15 residues long. With V trimmed by 6 bases and J by 4 bases, 6 bases remained unmatched. Here the CDR3 DNA reads TGTGCCAGCAGTGCCTCGGGACAGGGTAATGAAAAACTGTTTTTT. Protein sequence: CASSASGQGNEKLFF.

The rearrangement uses TRBV19 and TRBJ2-1; weak D call: TRBD2 (7 bases). Trimming stripped 10 bases from V and 2 bases from J, with 15 bases between. Germline V CDR1 and CDR2: LNHDA, SQIVND (reference sequence). There are 14 residues in the CDR3. The CDR3 DNA reads as TGTGCCACCAATGGAGGGGGGGCCTACAATGAGCAGTTCTTC. It translates to CATNGGGAYNEQFF.

The rearrangement uses TRBV30 and TRBJ2-3; 8 bases fit TRBD2. Per the germline V gene, CDR1 is GTSNPN and CDR2 is SVGIG (reference sequence). The CDR3 contains 13 residues. Trimming removed 6 bases from V and 6 bases from J; junction bases left unmatched: 8. This chain's CDR3 is CACTGGPVDTQYF. The CDR3 coding sequence is TGTGCCTGCACGGGGGGGCCGGTCGATACGCAGTATTTT.

The chain recombines TRBV19 with TRBJ2-3, with D perhaps matching TRBD2 (5 bases). Germline CDR1 reads LNHDA; CDR2 reads SQIVND (reference sequence). The CDR3 contains 14 residues. Trimming left V 3 bases short and J 6 bases short, with 13 bases between. CDR3 in DNA: TGTGCCAGTAGTATCGACCTACCGGGGGATACGCAGTATTTT. Translating it yields CASSIDLPGDTQYF.

V is TRBV19 and J is TRBJ1-2, with D uncertain. CDR1 is LNHDA and CDR2 is SQIVND in the germline V gene (reference sequence). Trimming left V 3 bases short and J 0 bases short, with 8 bases between. The CDR3 is 14 amino acids. The CDR3 spells CASSISRSNYGYTF. DNA for the CDR3: TGTGCCAGTAGTATCAGCAGATCTAACTATGGCTACACCTTC.

This clone was seen a handful of times. The chain recombines TRBV19 with TRBJ1-6; 8 bases fit TRBD1. The germline CDR1 and CDR2 sequences are LNHDA and SQIVND (reference sequence). J gave up 8 bases and V 5 bases, and 8 bases lay outside the gene matches. This CDR3 spans 15 amino acids. The CDR3 DNA reads as TGTGCCAGTAGTCGTAACAGGGGGGGAGATTCACCCCTCCACTTT. Translating it yields CASSRNRGGDSPLHF.

This CDR3 is CASSPGGGAPGELFF. The CDR3 DNA reads TGTGCCAGCAGCCCTGGTGGGGGGGCCCCCGGGGAGCTGTTTTTT. J is TRBJ2-2 and V is TRBV9; possible D gene TRBD2, 7 bases. Per the germline V gene, CDR1 is SGDLS and CDR2 is YYNGEE. V was shortened by 4 bases and J by 6 bases, with 16 bases between the two germline ends. The CDR3 sequence is 15 residues long.

The chain employs TRBV5-1 and TRBJ1-1, with 9 bases identical to TRBD1. Trimming took 0 bases from V and 4 from J; bases not matched to a gene: 1. The germline V gene encodes CDR1 SGHRS and CDR2 YFSETQ. The CDR3 runs 14 residues. Here the CDR3 DNA reads TGCGCCAGCAGCTTGGTACAGGGGGCCACTGAAGCTTTCTTT. Its translation: CASSLVQGATEAFF.

The chain uses TRBV2 and TRBJ1-4, with D unclear. The CDR3 is made up of 14 amino acids. V was cut by 1 base and J by 10 bases, with 13 bases left in between. Germline values: CDR1 SNHLY, CDR2 FYNNEI. The CDR3 region is CASSEGTINRKLFF. The CDR3 region has the DNA TGTGCCAGCAGTGAAGGGACTATTAATCGAAAACTGTTTTTT.

The chain is built from TRBV30 and TRBJ2-5; TRBD1 agrees at 7 bases. The trim removed 4 bases at V and 1 base at J, leaving 6 bases unmatched. The V gene's germline CDR1 is GTSNPN and CDR2 SVGIG (reference sequence). CDR3 length: 14 amino acids. The CDR3 bases are TGTGCCTGGAATATGGGACAGCCCCAAGAGACCCAGTACTTC. Translating gives CAWNMGQPQETQYF.

The chain joins TRBV5-1 to TRBJ1-3; 9 bases map to TRBD1. V shed 4 bases, J shed 3 bases, and the junction held 5 bases outside the gene matches. The germline CDR1 and CDR2 sequences are SGHRS and YFSETQ. The CDR3 has 15 amino acids. Written as DNA, the CDR3 is TGCGCCAGCAGCCAAACAGGGGGCTTTGGAAACACCATATATTTT. It is translated as CASSQTGGFGNTIYF.

V usage is TRBV7-7 and J usage is TRBJ2-1; possible D gene TRBD1, 6 bases. The ends were cut back, 1 base at V and 9 bases at J, with 16 bases in the middle. The CDR3 length is 15 residues. From germline, CDR1 is SSHAT and CDR2 FNYEAQ (reference sequence). The CDR3 nucleotides read TGTGCCAGCAGCTTAGATCGCAGGGAACAGGGTGAGCAGTTCTTC. Translated: CASSLDRREQGEQFF.

There are a few counts of this clone. The chain joins TRBV7-2 to TRBJ1-6; no reliable D call. CDR3 size: 13 residues. Germline CDR1 reads SGHTA; CDR2 reads FQGNSA. V was trimmed by 4 bases and J by 9 bases, leaving 10 bases between them. For the CDR3, the DNA is TGTGCCAGCAGCTCTACATGGGGTTCACCCCTCCACTTT. Translation gives CASSSTWGSPLHF.